Sequencing of this T cell receptor beta chain was carried out in a study of molecular identifiers for immune sequencing clone quantification. The CDR3 is 16 residues long. Germline CDR1 SEHNR, CDR2 FQNEAQ (reference sequence). J was trimmed by 6 bases and V by 1 base; bases with no gene match: 8. TCRdb independently ran MiXCR on the PCR reads; one entry per CDR3 protein. Of some 590,000 distinct CDR3 sequences listed, around 25% are singletons. Naive CD8 T cells, phenotype CD8+CD4-CCR7+CD45RA+, were sorted. Sequences were obtained from naive CD8+ T cells from blood, with Jurkat cell RNA spiked in. The subset is: FACS-sorted CD8+CD4-CCR7+CD45RA+ naive T cells. The origin of this receptor is a human donor in good health. Some libraries in this study had Jurkat cell RNA spiked in. The chain recombines TRBV7-9 with TRBJ2-5, with 10 positions matching TRBD1. The CDR3 coding sequence is TGTGCCAGCAGCTTAGTTTCGGGACAGGGGTCCAAGACCCAGTACTTC. It yields the protein CASSLVSGQGSKTQYF.